The source of this T cell receptor beta chain is a study of shared clonotypes between healthy human individuals. Study outcomes and limitations: Naive CD4 clonotype sharing across several donors was around 5.5%.

The germline V gene has CDR1 SGHRS and CDR2 YFSETQ. CDR3 length: 19 residues. J gave up 1 base and V 0 bases, and 13 bases lay outside the gene matches. Data came from immunoSEQ multiplex PCR; TCRdb stores just in-frame clones and leaves some out. This table holds about 100,000 clones, 60% to 75% found once. Notes on this clone: Its antigen is not known.

Sequencing used memory CD8+ T cells sorted from blood. Subset: CD45RO+ cells pooled with CCR7-negative TemRA cells. The TCR originated in a man under 40 in good health. The V call is TRBV5-1, the J call TRBJ2-7, with 10 bases fitting TRBD1. The CDR3 here is CASSLGPGQGEWASYEQYF. The CDR3 nucleotides are TGCGCCAGCAGCTTGGGTCCCGGACAGGGGGAATGGGCGTCCTACGAGCAGTACTTC.